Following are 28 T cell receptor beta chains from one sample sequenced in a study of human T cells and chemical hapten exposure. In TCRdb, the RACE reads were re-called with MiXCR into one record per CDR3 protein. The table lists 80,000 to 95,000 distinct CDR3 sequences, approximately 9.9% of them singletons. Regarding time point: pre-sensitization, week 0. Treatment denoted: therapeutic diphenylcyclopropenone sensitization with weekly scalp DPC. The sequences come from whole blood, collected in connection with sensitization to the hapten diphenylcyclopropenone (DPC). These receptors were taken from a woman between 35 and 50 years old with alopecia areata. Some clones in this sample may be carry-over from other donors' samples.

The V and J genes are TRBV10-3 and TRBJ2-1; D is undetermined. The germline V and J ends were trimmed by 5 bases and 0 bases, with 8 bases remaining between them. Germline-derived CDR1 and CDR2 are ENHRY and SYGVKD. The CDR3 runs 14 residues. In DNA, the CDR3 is TGTGCCATCAGTCAACAGAGCTCCTACAATGAGCAGTTCTTC. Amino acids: CAISQQSSYNEQFF.

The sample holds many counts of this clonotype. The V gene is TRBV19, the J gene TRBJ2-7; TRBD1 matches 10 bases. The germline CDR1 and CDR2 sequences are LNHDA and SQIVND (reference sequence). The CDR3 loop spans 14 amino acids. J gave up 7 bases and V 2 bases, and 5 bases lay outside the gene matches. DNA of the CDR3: TGTGCCAGTAGTATAATGGGACAGGGGCGGGAGCAGTACTTC. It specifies CASSIMGQGREQYF.

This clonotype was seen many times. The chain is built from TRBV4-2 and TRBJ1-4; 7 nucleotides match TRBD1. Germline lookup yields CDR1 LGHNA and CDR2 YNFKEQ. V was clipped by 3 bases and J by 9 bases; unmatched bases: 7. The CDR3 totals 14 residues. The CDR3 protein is CASSQGDSGQKLFF. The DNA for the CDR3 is TGTGCCAGCAGCCAGGGGGACAGTGGACAAAAACTGTTTTTT.

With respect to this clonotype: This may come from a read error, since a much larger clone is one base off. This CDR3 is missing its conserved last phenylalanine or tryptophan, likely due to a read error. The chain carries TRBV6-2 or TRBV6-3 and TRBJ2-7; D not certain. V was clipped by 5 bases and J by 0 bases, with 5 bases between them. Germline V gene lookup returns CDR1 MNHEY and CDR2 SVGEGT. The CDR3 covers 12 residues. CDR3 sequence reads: CASSPSSYEQYI. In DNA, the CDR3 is TGTGCCAGCAGTCCTAGCTCCTACGAGCAGTACATC.

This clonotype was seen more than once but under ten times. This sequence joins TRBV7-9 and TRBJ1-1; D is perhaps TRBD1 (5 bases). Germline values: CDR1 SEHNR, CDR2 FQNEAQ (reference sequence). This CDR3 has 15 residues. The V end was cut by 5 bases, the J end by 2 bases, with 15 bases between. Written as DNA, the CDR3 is TGTGCCAGCAGCCCAGAGACAGTCCGCAACACTGAAGCTTTCTTT. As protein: CASSPETVRNTEAFF.

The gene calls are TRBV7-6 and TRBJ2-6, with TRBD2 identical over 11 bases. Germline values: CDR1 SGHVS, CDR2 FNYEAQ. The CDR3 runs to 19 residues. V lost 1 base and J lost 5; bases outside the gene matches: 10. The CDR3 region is CASSLDPRLAGSRANVLTF. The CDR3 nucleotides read TGTGCCAGCAGCTTAGACCCCCGACTAGCGGGGTCGAGGGCCAACGTCCTGACTTTC.

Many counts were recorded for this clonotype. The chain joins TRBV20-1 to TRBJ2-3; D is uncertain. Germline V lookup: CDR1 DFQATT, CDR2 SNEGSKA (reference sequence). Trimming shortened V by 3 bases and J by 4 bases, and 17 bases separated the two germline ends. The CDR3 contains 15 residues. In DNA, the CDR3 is TGCAGTGCTAGTCCGTGGCCTAGTGCCGCAGATACGCAGTATTTT. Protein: CSASPWPSAADTQYF.

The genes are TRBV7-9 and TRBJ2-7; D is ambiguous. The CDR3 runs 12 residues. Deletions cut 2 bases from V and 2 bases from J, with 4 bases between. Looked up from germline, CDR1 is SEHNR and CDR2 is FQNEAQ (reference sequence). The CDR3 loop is CASSLLPYEQYF. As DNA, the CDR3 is TGTGCCAGCAGCTTACTCCCCTACGAGCAGTACTTC.

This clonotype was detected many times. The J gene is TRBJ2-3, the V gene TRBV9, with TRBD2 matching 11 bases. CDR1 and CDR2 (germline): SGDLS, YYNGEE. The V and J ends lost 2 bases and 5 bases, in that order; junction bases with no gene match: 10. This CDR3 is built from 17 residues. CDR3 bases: TGTGCCAGCAGCGTCTCCCCTAGCGGGGGGACGGGAGATACGCAGTATTTT. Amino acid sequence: CASSVSPSGGTGDTQYF.

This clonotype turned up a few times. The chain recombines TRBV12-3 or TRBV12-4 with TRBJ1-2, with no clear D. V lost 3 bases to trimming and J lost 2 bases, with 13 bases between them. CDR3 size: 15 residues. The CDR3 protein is CASSLTPSENYGYTF. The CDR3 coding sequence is TGTGCCAGCAGTTTGACACCCTCTGAAAACTATGGCTACACCTTC.

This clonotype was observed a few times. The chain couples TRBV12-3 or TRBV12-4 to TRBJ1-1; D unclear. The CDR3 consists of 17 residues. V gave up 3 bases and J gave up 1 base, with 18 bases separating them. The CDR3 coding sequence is TGTGCCAGCAGTTTTGTAATTAATGTCGGACCGAACACTGAAGCTTTCTTT. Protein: CASSFVINVGPNTEAFF.

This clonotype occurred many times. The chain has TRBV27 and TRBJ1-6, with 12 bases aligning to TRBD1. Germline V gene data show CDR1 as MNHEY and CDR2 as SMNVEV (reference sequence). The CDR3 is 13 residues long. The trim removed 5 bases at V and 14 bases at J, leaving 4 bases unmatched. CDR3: CASSPGQGATLHF. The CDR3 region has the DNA TGTGCCAGCAGTCCGGGACAGGGGGCCACCCTCCACTTT.

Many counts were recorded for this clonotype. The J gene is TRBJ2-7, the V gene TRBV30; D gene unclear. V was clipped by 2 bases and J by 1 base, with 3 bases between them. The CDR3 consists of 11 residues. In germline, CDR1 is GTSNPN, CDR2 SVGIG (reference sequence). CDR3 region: CAWSLSYEQYF. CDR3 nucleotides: TGTGCCTGGAGTCTGTCCTACGAGCAGTACTTC.

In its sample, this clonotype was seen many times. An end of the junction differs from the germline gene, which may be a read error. The CDR3 protein is CASGQMQGIEGYTF. In DNA, the CDR3 is TGCGCCAGCGGCCAAATGCAGGGAATAGAAGGCTACACCTTC. The chain couples TRBV4-1 to TRBJ1-2; possible D gene TRBD1, 5 bases. CDR1 is MGHRA, CDR2 YSYEKL, per germline. The CDR3 is 14 amino acids.

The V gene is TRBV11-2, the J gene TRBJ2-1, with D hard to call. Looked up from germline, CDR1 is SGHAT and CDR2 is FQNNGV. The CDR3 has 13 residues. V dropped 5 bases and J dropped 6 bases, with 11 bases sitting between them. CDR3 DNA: TGTGCCAGCAGCCCACGACTGGGCAATGAGCAGTTCTTC. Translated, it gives CASSPRLGNEQFF.

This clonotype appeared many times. The CDR3 here is CASSLAGRTSSYEQYF. CDR3 coding DNA: TGCGCCAGCAGCTTGGCAGGGCGGACGAGCTCCTACGAGCAGTACTTC. The genes are TRBV5-1 and TRBJ2-7, with D perhaps matching TRBD1 (5 bases). This CDR3 comprises 16 residues. CDR1 is SGHRS, CDR2 YFSETQ, per germline. Trimming took off 0 bases at V and 0 bases at J, with 13 bases between the two ends.

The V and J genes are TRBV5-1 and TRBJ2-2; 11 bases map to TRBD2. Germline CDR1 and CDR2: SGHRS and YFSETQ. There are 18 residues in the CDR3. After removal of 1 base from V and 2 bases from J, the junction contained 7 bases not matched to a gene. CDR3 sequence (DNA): TGCGCCAGCAGCTTGACTAGCGGGGGTTTCCAAAACACCGGGGAGCTGTTTTTT. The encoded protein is CASSLTSGGFQNTGELFF.

In DNA form, the CDR3 reads TGCAGCGTTGTCACAGGGGCTGTGACCGGGGAGCTGTTTTTT. This translates into CSVVTGAVTGELFF. The V call is TRBV29-1, the J call TRBJ2-2; 7 bases match TRBD1. This CDR3 has 14 amino acids. Germline-derived CDR1 and CDR2 are SQVTM and ANQGSEA. Trimming at V came to 4 bases and at J to 5 bases, leaving 7 bases not matched to a gene.

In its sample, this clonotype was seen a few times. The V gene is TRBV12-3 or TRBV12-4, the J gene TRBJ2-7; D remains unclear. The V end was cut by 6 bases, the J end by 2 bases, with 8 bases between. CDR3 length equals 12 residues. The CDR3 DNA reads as TGTGCCAGCAGCTCCGACACCTACGAGCAGTACTTC. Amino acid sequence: CASSSDTYEQYF.

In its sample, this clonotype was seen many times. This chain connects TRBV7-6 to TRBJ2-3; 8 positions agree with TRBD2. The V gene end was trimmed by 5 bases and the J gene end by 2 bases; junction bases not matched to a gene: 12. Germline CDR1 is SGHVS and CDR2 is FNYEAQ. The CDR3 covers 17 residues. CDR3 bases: TGTGCCAGCAGCCCCCATGAGCGGGGGCCATCCACAGATACGCAGTATTTT. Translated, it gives CASSPHERGPSTDTQYF.

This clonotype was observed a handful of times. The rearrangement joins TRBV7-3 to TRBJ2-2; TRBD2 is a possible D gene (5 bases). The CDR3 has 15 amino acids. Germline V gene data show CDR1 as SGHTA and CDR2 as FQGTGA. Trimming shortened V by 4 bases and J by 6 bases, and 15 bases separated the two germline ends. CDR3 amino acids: CASSSRGEGAGELFF. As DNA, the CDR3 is TGTGCCAGCAGCTCACGGGGTGAAGGAGCCGGGGAGCTGTTTTTT.

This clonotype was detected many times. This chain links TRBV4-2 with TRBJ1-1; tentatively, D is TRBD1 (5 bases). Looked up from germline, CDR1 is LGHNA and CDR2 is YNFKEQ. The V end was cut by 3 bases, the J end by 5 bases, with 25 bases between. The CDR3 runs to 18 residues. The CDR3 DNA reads TGTGCCAGCAGCCAGGGATGGGGAGGGGACCCCCGAGGGACTGAAGCTTTCTTT. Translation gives CASSQGWGGDPRGTEAFF.

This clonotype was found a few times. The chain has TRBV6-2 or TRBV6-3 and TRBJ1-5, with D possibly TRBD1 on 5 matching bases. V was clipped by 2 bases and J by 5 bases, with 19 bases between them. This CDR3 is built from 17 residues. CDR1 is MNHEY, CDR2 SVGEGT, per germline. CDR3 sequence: CASSYPYEGRGDQPQHF. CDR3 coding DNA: TGTGCCAGCAGTTACCCTTATGAAGGGCGAGGGGATCAGCCCCAGCATTTT.

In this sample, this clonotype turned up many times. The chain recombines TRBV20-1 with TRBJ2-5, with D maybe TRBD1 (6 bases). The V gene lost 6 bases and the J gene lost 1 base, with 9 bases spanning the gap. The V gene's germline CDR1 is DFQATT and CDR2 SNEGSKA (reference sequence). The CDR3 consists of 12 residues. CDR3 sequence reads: CSAQGPQETQYF. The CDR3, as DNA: TGCAGTGCACAGGGACCCCAAGAGACCCAGTACTTC.

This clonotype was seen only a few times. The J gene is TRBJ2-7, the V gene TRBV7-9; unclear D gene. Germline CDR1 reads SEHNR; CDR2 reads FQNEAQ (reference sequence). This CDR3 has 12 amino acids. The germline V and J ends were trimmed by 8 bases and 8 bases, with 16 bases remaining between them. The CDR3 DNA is TGTGCCAGCGGAGCCACGGTGTACCAGCAGTACTTC. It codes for CASGATVYQQYF.

The CDR3 here is CASRRDNEQFF. In DNA form, the CDR3 reads TGTGCCAGCAGGCGGGACAATGAGCAGTTCTTC. J is TRBJ2-1 and V is TRBV6-5; a possible D gene is TRBD2 (5 bases). Germline V gene data show CDR1 as MNHEY and CDR2 as SVGAGI. CDR3 length: 11 amino acids. V gave up 6 bases and J gave up 5 bases, with 5 bases separating them.

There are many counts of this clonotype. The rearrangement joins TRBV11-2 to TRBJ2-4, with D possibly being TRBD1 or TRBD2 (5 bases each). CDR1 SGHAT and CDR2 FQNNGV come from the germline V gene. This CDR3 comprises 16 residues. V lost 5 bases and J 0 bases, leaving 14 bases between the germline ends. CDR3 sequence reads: CASSARDHLAKNIQYF. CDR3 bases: TGTGCCAGCAGCGCCCGGGACCACCTAGCCAAAAACATTCAGTACTTC.

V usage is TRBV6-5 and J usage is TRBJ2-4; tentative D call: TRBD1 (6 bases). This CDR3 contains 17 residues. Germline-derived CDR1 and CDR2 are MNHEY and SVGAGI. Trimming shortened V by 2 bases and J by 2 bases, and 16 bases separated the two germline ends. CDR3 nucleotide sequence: TGTGCCAGCAGTTACCTTACAGGGCGCGGATCCAAAAACATTCAGTACTTC. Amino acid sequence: CASSYLTGRGSKNIQYF.